This passage covers 9 T cell receptor beta chains from one sample sequenced in a study of T cell responses to AZD1222 COVID-19 vaccine. The table came from immunoSEQ multiplex PCR; TCRdb's copy has only in-frame clones and leaves some out. The table shows some 120,000 clones, with approximately 93% occurring only once. This specimen was peripheral blood, taken on day 0 of AZD1222 vaccination. These receptors originate from an adult in good health.

This clone was detected a few times. The chain carries TRBV30 and TRBJ1-2, with 11 bases lining up with TRBD1. The CDR3 covers 14 residues. The V and J ends lost 4 bases and 5 bases, in that order; junction bases with no gene match: 6. The germline V gene encodes CDR1 GTSNPN and CDR2 SVGIG (reference sequence). DNA of the CDR3: TGTGCCTGGACATGGACAGGGGGCGCGTATGGCTACACCTTC. It is translated as CAWTWTGGAYGYTF.

The chain has TRBV23-1 and TRBJ2-2; 9 nucleotides line up with TRBD1. TRBV23-1 is recorded as an ORF, its role being uncertain. CDR3 length: 18 residues. V lost 4 bases to trimming and J lost 3 bases; unmatched junction nucleotides: 12. The DNA for the CDR3 is TGCGCCAGCAGTCGCTCAATCGTGGGACAGGGTTACACCGGGGAGCTGTTTTTT. Residues: CASSRSIVGQGYTGELFF.

V is TRBV6-1 and J is TRBJ1-2, with D maybe TRBD1 (6 bases). This CDR3 has 13 amino acids. CDR1 and CDR2 from the germline V gene are MNHNS and SASEGT. V was pared by 6 bases and J by 8 bases, with 16 bases between. The DNA of the CDR3 is TGTGCCAGCAGACTTCCGGGGGGCCTAGGCTACACCTTC. Translated: CASRLPGGLGYTF.

This clone was seen a few times. J is TRBJ1-1 and V is TRBV23-1; the match to TRBD1 covers 8 bases. TRBV23-1 is identified as an open reading frame with a role that is uncertain. The junction had 20 bases not matched to a gene; V was cut back by 4 bases and J by 10 bases. CDR3 length: 17 residues. The CDR3 loop is CASSRRTGIGCCGSAFF. CDR3 sequence (DNA): TGCGCCAGCAGTCGAAGGACAGGGATAGGGTGCTGCGGATCAGCTTTCTTT.

The rearrangement joins TRBV27 to TRBJ1-1; D gene uncertain. Germline lookup yields CDR1 MNHEY and CDR2 SMNVEV (reference sequence). There are 13 residues in the CDR3. The V and J ends lost 3 bases and 6 bases respectively, with 11 bases between them. Here the CDR3 reads CASSFKGESEAFF. Here the CDR3 DNA reads TGTGCCAGCAGTTTTAAGGGCGAATCTGAAGCTTTCTTT.

The J gene is TRBJ2-7, the V gene TRBV27; D possibly corresponds to TRBD1 (6 bases). V shed 7 bases and J shed 5 bases, with 18 bases lying between them. The CDR3 spans 14 residues. Looked up from germline, CDR1 is MNHEY and CDR2 is SMNVEV (reference sequence). CDR3 DNA sequence: TGTGCCAGCAATCCACAGGGTTCTAGGAACGAGCAGTACTTC. This sequence encodes CASNPQGSRNEQYF.

The chain employs TRBV7-2 and TRBJ2-7; D is unresolved. Germline CDR1 is SGHTA and CDR2 is FQGNSA. The V gene lost 2 bases and the J gene lost 3 bases, with 2 bases spanning the gap. This CDR3 has 11 amino acids. Here the CDR3 DNA reads TGTGCCAGCAGCTTACACTACGAGCAGTACTTC. Translation gives CASSLHYEQYF.

This chain uses TRBV15 with TRBJ2-5; D is unresolved. The germline CDR1 and CDR2 sequences are LNHNV and YYDKDF (reference sequence). CDR3 size: 15 residues. V was shortened by 1 base and J by 2 bases, with 11 bases between the two germline ends. Here the CDR3 DNA reads TGTGCCACCAGCAGAGTATGGGGTATACAAGAGACCCAGTACTTC. Protein sequence: CATSRVWGIQETQYF.

The chain links TRBV27 to TRBJ1-5; D is unclear. V shed 5 bases and J shed 1 base, with 21 bases lying between them. CDR3 length: 18 residues. CDR1 and CDR2 from the germline V gene are MNHEY and SMNVEV (reference sequence). The DNA for the CDR3 is TGTGCCAGCAGTCCTACGTCTCCCGGACGGCTGAGCAATCAGCCCCAGCATTTT. The encoded protein is CASSPTSPGRLSNQPQHF.